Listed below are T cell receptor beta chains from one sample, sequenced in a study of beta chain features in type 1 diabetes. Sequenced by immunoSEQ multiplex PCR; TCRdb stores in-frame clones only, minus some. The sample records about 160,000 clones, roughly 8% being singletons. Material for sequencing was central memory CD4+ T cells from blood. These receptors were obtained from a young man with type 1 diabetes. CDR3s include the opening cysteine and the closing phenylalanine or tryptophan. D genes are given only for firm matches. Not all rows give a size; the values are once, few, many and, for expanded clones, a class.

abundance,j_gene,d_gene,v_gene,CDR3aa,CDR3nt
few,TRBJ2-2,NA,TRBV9,CASSPGSVGELFF,TGTGCCAGCAGCCCCGGGAGTGTCGGGGAGCTGTTTTTT
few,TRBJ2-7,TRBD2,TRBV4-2,CASSQDLAGGEYEQYF,TGTGCCAGCAGCCAAGATCTAGCGGGAGGGGAGTACGAGCAGTACTTC
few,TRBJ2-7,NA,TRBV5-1,CASSFQGGEQYF,TGCGCCAGCAGCTTTCAGGGTGGCGAGCAGTACTTC
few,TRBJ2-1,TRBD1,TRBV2,CASSVFRQGVSNEQFF,TGTGCCAGCAGTGTCTTTCGACAGGGAGTAAGCAATGAGCAGTTCTTC
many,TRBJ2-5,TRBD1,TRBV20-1,CSAEPQGAQYF,TGCAGTGCTGAACCCCAGGGGGCCCAGTACTTC
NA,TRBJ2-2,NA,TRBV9,CASSGRGGELFF,TGTGCCAGCAGCGGAAGGGGCGGGGAGCTGTTTTTT
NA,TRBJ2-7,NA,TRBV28,CASSPSTGRGYEQYF,TGTGCCAGCAGTCCATCGACAGGGCGGGGATACGAGCAGTACTTC
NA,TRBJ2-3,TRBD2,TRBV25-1,CASSVGGNSDTQYF,TGTGCCAGCAGTGTCGGGGGGAACTCAGATACGCAGTATTTT
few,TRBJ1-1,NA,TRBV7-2,CASSPDRYTEAFF,TGTGCCAGCAGCCCCGACAGGTACACTGAAGCTTTCTTT
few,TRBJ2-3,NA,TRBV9,CASSPTDTQYF,TGTGCCAGCAGCCCGACAGATACGCAGTATTTT
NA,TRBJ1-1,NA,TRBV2,CASNSFMANTEAFF,TGTGCCAGCAATTCGTTTATGGCTAACACTGAAGCTTTCTTT
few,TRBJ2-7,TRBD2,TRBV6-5,CASSPGLGLYEQYF,TGTGCCAGCAGTCCGGGACTAGGGCTATACGAGCAGTACTTC
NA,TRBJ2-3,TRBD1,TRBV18,CASSPRTGASTDTQYF,TGTGCCAGCTCACCCCGGACAGGGGCTAGCACAGATACGCAGTATTTT
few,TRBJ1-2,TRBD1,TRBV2,CASRWTGNYGYTF,TGTGCCAGCAGATGGACAGGAAACTATGGCTACACCTTC
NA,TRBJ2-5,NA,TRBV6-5,CASRRGSETQYF,TGTGCCAGCAGGCGCGGGTCGGAGACCCAGTACTTC
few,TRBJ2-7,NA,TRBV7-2,CASSPWAGAAYEQYF,TGTGCCAGCAGCCCTTGGGCGGGTGCAGCCTACGAGCAGTACTTC
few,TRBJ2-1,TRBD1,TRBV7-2,CASSFRQGRRNEQFF,TGTGCCAGCAGCTTTCGACAGGGTCGGCGCAATGAGCAGTTCTTC
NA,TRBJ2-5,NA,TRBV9,CASSVTGETQYF,TGTGCCAGCAGCGTAACGGGGGAGACCCAGTACTTC
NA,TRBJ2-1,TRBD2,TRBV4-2,CASSQSSTSGTLSEQFF,TGTGCCAGCAGCCAAAGTTCGACTAGCGGGACCTTAAGTGAGCAGTTCTTC